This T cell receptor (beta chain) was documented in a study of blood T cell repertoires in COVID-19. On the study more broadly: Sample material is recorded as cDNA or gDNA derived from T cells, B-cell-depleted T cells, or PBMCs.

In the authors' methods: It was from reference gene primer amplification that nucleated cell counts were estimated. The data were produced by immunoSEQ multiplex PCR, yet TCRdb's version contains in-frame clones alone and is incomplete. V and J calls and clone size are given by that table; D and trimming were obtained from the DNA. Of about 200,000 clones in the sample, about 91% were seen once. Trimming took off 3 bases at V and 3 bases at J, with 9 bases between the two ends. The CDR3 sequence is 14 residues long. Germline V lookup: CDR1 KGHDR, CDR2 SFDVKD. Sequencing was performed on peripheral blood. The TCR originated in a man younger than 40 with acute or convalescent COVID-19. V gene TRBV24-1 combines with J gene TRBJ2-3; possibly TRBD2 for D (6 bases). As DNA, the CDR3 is TGTGCCACCAGTGATCCCGGGACTACAGATACGCAGTATTTT. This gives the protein CATSDPGTTDTQYF.